Following are 29 T cell receptor beta chains from one sample sequenced in a study of T cell responses to AZD1222 COVID-19 vaccine. Generated by immunoSEQ multiplex PCR, the TCRdb table keeps only in-frame clones and is missing some. The sample records about 140,000 clones, about 90% being singletons. The source material was peripheral blood, sampled 28 days after the second AZD1222 dose. These receptors came from an adult who received the AZD1222 COVID-19 vaccine.

The chain links TRBV28 to TRBJ1-2; weak D call: TRBD1 (6 bases). From germline, CDR1 is MDHEN and CDR2 SYDVKM. Trimming took 8 bases from V and 2 from J, leaving 9 bases between them. This CDR3 has 12 amino acids. For the CDR3, the DNA is TGTGCCAGCGTAGGACAGAACTATGGCTACACCTTC. Translated, it gives CASVGQNYGYTF.

The chain joins TRBV18 to TRBJ1-2, with TRBD1 as a possible D gene (6 bases). Germline V gene data show CDR1 as KGHSH and CDR2 as LQKENI. The CDR3 sequence is 16 residues long. Trimming left V 3 bases short and J 5 bases short, with 19 bases between. CDR3 amino acids: CASSPRPGHFSYGYTF. DNA for the CDR3: TGTGCCAGCTCACCGCGACCGGGACACTTTTCTTATGGCTACACCTTC.

The rearrangement joins TRBV19 to TRBJ2-1; 9 nucleotides line up with TRBD2. From germline, CDR1 is LNHDA and CDR2 SQIVND (reference sequence). The CDR3 is 16 amino acids. The J segment lost 5 bases and the V segment lost 4 bases, leaving 9 bases of the junction unmatched. CDR3 bases: TGTGCCAGTAGTACCCGGAGCGGGGGGATCAACAATGAGCAGTTCTTC. Amino acid sequence: CASSTRSGGINNEQFF.

The gene calls are TRBV28 and TRBJ1-3; tentative D call: TRBD1 (6 bases). Trimming pared 2 bases from V and 3 bases from J, leaving 14 bases between. This CDR3 contains 16 residues. Germline V lookup: CDR1 MDHEN, CDR2 SYDVKM. The CDR3 sequence is CASSLERDTGGNTIYF. The CDR3 DNA reads as TGTGCCAGCAGTTTAGAACGGGACACGGGTGGAAACACCATATATTTT.

The chain has TRBV18 and TRBJ1-2; 9 nucleotides agree with TRBD1. In germline, CDR1 is KGHSH, CDR2 LQKENI. V lost 3 bases, J lost 3 bases, and 5 bases stayed unmatched. This CDR3 comprises 15 residues. The CDR3 DNA reads as TGTGCCAGCTCACCGCCGGGACAGGGTCACTATGGCTACACCTTC. This gives the protein CASSPPGQGHYGYTF.

The chain employs TRBV19 and TRBJ1-1, with TRBD1 identical over 10 bases. The J segment lost 4 bases and the V segment lost 8 bases, leaving 16 bases of the junction unmatched. Germline V gives CDR1 LNHDA, CDR2 SQIVND (reference sequence). There are 17 residues in the CDR3. The CDR3 nucleotides read TGTGCCAGTCAGTCCGGGACAGGGGAAATTAGCGGCACTGAAGCTTTCTTT. This translates into CASQSGTGEISGTEAFF.

This chain links TRBV19 with TRBJ2-3; 7 nucleotides line up with TRBD1. CDR3 length equals 13 residues. Germline assignment: CDR1 LNHDA and CDR2 SQIVND (reference sequence). Germline trimming cut 6 bases from V and 2 bases from J; bases unmatched to any gene: 2. CDR3 sequence (DNA): TGTGCCAGTAGGACAGGGCACACAGATACGCAGTATTTT. Its translation is CASRTGHTDTQYF.

This clone was counted a few times. The chain recombines TRBV7-3 with TRBJ1-3; D may be TRBD1 (6 bases). The V and J ends lost 5 bases and 7 bases respectively, with 12 bases between them. The CDR3 sequence is 13 residues long. Germline V gene data show CDR1 as SGHTA and CDR2 as FQGTGA. CDR3: CASSEGQSNTIYF. DNA for the CDR3: TGTGCCAGCAGCGAGGGACAATCGAACACCATATATTTT.

This rearrangement joins TRBV11-3 to TRBJ1-1; TRBD1 agrees at 8 bases. CDR1 and CDR2 from the germline V gene are SGHNT and YENEEA. CDR3 length: 12 residues. V gave up 8 bases and J gave up 3 bases; unmatched junction bases: 2. In DNA form, the CDR3 reads TGTGCCAGCGGGACAGGCGACACTGAAGCTTTCTTT. This codes for CASGTGDTEAFF.

The chain recombines TRBV4-3 with TRBJ1-3; D remains unclear. V gave up 0 bases and J gave up 2 bases, with 8 bases separating them. Germline V gene sequence: CDR1 LGHNA, CDR2 YSLEER. The CDR3 length is 15 residues. In DNA, the CDR3 is TGCGCCAGCAGCCAAGATCACAATGCTGGAAACACCATATATTTT. As protein: CASSQDHNAGNTIYF.

V and J are TRBV24-1 and TRBJ2-6, with 8 bases lining up with TRBD1. Germline trimming cut 4 bases from V and 1 base from J; bases unmatched to any gene: 2. CDR1 is KGHDR, CDR2 SFDVKD, per germline. The length of the CDR3 is 16 residues. The CDR3: CATSDTGGSGANVLTF. The CDR3 coding sequence is TGTGCCACCAGTGACACAGGGGGTTCTGGGGCCAACGTCCTGACTTTC.

The J gene is TRBJ2-2, the V gene TRBV3-1 (or the pseudogene TRBV3-2), with 15 bases fitting TRBD2. The V segment lost 5 bases and the J segment 6 bases; nucleotides outside the gene matches: 1. The CDR3 contains 15 residues. Germline loops: CDR1 LGHDT, CDR2 YNNKEL (reference sequence). The CDR3 is CASSGTSGRPGELFF. In nucleotides, the CDR3 is TGTGCCAGCAGCGGGACTAGCGGGAGGCCCGGGGAGCTGTTTTTT.

The chain employs TRBV30 and TRBJ1-4, with D possibly matching TRBD1 (6 bases). Trimming shortened V by 4 bases and J by 7 bases, and 16 bases separated the two germline ends. The CDR3 covers 14 residues. Looked up from germline, CDR1 is GTSNPN and CDR2 is SVGIG (reference sequence). This chain's CDR3 is CAWTKQGWGEKLFF. The CDR3 coding sequence is TGTGCCTGGACCAAACAGGGTTGGGGTGAAAAACTGTTTTTT.

The chain combines TRBV2 with TRBJ1-1; D gene unclear. The length of the CDR3 is 12 residues. The ends were cut back, 7 bases at V and 3 bases at J, with 9 bases in the middle. Germline CDR1 and CDR2: SNHLY and FYNNEI. In nucleotides, the CDR3 is TGTGCCAGCACTCGTGGGGACACTGAAGCTTTCTTT. This sequence encodes CASTRGDTEAFF.

This clone was counted a single time. The chain links TRBV18 to TRBJ2-7; D call uncertain. The CDR3 contains 14 residues. V was shortened by 0 bases and J by 2 bases, with 8 bases between the two germline ends. Germline V lookup: CDR1 KGHSH, CDR2 LQKENI. The CDR3 DNA is TGTGCCAGCTCACCACCCGGCAGGCCCTACGAGCAGTACTTC. Its translation: CASSPPGRPYEQYF.

The rearrangement joins TRBV30 to TRBJ1-3; D unclear. CDR3 length: 15 residues. Trimming left V 2 bases short and J 0 bases short, with 11 bases between. Germline V lookup: CDR1 GTSNPN, CDR2 SVGIG (reference sequence). The DNA for the CDR3 is TGTGCCTGGAGTAAGGCACAGACCTCTGGAAACACCATATATTTT. It specifies CAWSKAQTSGNTIYF.

The chain carries TRBV13 and TRBJ2-1, with 12 nucleotides matching TRBD2. The CDR3 covers 15 residues. The V and J ends lost 5 bases and 7 bases, in that order; junction bases with no gene match: 6. CDR1 PRHDT and CDR2 FYEKMQ come from the germline V gene (reference sequence). The CDR3 sequence: CASSPGLAGINEQFF. The DNA of the CDR3 is TGTGCCAGCAGCCCCGGACTAGCGGGAATAAATGAGCAGTTCTTC.

V and J are TRBV9 and TRBJ2-2; 12 positions match TRBD2. With V trimmed by 5 bases and J by 1 base, 9 bases remained unmatched. Per germline, CDR1 SGDLS and CDR2 YYNGEE. CDR3 size: 18 residues. CDR3 amino acids: CASREGLAGRGNTGELFF. In nucleotides, the CDR3 is TGTGCCAGCAGAGAAGGACTAGCGGGGCGAGGGAACACCGGGGAGCTGTTTTTT.

The V gene is TRBV10-2, the J gene TRBJ2-3; 10 bases are a match to TRBD2. The germline V gene has CDR1 WSHSY and CDR2 SAAADI. The J segment lost 6 bases and the V segment lost 0 bases, leaving 9 bases of the junction unmatched. This CDR3 comprises 17 residues. The CDR3 DNA sequence: TGCGCCAGCAGTGAGTCCGGAGCGGGAGGGCCAAGGGATACGCAGTATTTT. Translation: CASSESGAGGPRDTQYF.

The CDR3: CASSYFSRDIRRAEAFF. CDR3 coding DNA: TGTGCCAGCAGTTACTTCTCAAGGGACATCCGGCGCGCTGAAGCTTTCTTT. This chain links TRBV6-2 or TRBV6-3 with TRBJ1-1; a possible D gene is TRBD1 (6 bases). The CDR3 has 17 residues. Germline V gives CDR1 MNHEY, CDR2 SVGEGT. The ends were cut back, 1 base at V and 6 bases at J, with 21 bases in the middle.

The chain links TRBV19 to TRBJ2-7; perhaps D is TRBD1 or TRBD2 (5 bases each). The CDR3 contains 15 residues. CDR1 is LNHDA and CDR2 is SQIVND in the germline V gene (reference sequence). V lost 2 bases to trimming and J lost 0 bases, with 11 bases between them. The CDR3 sequence is CASSISGAFSYEQYF. The CDR3 DNA follows: TGTGCCAGTAGTATATCCGGGGCCTTCTCCTACGAGCAGTACTTC.

The rearrangement links TRBV1 to TRBJ2-7; the table gives TRBD2 as D, unverified against the DNA. TRBV1 is noted as a pseudogene. The CDR3 length is 13 residues. CDR3 protein: CTRISGRHYEQYF. In DNA, the CDR3 is TGCACCAGAATTAGCGGGCGCCACTACGAGCAGTACTTC.

The J gene is TRBJ2-5, the V gene TRBV14, with 13 bases lining up with TRBD2. Germline values: CDR1 SGHDN, CDR2 FVKESK. V dropped 4 bases and J dropped 5; count of bases not matched to a gene: 10. There are 17 residues in the CDR3. The CDR3 reads CASSRRRGTSGMETQYF. DNA for the CDR3: TGTGCCAGCAGCCGCAGACGGGGGACTAGCGGGATGGAGACCCAGTACTTC. The variable domain in full, completed from reference TRBV14 and TRBJ2-5, reads EAGVTQFPSHSVIEKGQTVTLRCDPISGHDNLYWYRRVMGKEIKFLLHFVKESKQDESGMPNNRFLAERTGGTYSTLKVQPAELEDSGVYFCASSRRRGTSGMETQYFGPGTRLLVL.

This chain connects TRBV19 to TRBJ1-2; D might be TRBD1 (5 bases). Germline V gene lookup returns CDR1 LNHDA and CDR2 SQIVND (reference sequence). V lost 9 bases and J 8 bases, leaving 16 bases between the germline ends. This CDR3 has 12 amino acids. The CDR3 DNA reads as TGTGCCAGCTGGGCAGGGCAACGCGGCTACACCTTC. This codes for CASWAGQRGYTF. Combining the CDR3 with reference TRBV19 and TRBJ1-2 gives the whole variable domain DGGITQSPKYLFRKEGQNVTLSCEQNLNHDAMYWYRQDPGQGLRLIYYSQIVNDFQKGDIAEGYSVSREKKESFPLTVTSAQKNPTAFYLCASWAGQRGYTFGSGTRLTVV.

The chain couples TRBV6-5 to TRBJ1-2; no definite D call. Trimming removed 2 bases at V and 8 bases at J, with 12 bases between. There are 13 residues in the CDR3. The germline V gene encodes CDR1 MNHEY and CDR2 SVGAGI. CDR3 coding DNA: TGTGCCAGCAGTTACGGTGTAGGCGGCGGCTACACCTTC. It is translated as CASSYGVGGGYTF.

V is TRBV19 and J is TRBJ1-1; D gene uncertain. Germline-derived CDR1 and CDR2 are LNHDA and SQIVND (reference sequence). The germline V and J ends were trimmed by 10 bases and 0 bases, with 12 bases remaining between them. The CDR3 contains 13 residues. CDR3 DNA: TGTGCCACCGCAGATGTCATGAACACTGAAGCTTTCTTT. Encoded protein: CATADVMNTEAFF.

The rearrangement links TRBV7-2 to TRBJ2-7; possibly TRBD1 or TRBD2 for D (5 bases each). This CDR3 is built from 15 residues. Germline loops: CDR1 SGHTA, CDR2 FQGNSA. V dropped 0 bases and J dropped 0 bases, with 9 bases sitting between them. The CDR3 protein is CASSLASGSSYEQYV. DNA for the CDR3: TGTGCCAGCAGCTTAGCGTCAGGGAGCTCCTACGAGCAGTACGTC.

V is TRBV28 and J is TRBJ1-1; D unclear. V shed 6 bases and J shed 7 bases, with 12 bases lying between them. This CDR3 spans 12 amino acids. Germline CDR1 and CDR2: MDHEN and SYDVKM. The CDR3, as DNA: TGTGCCAGCAGCCCCGGACGGGTTGAAGCTTTCTTT. Its protein product is CASSPGRVEAFF.

V gene TRBV6-1 combines with J gene TRBJ1-3; TRBD1 matches at 8 bases. V lost 2 bases, J lost 4 bases, and 4 bases stayed unmatched. Germline-derived CDR1 and CDR2 are MNHNS and SASEGT. This CDR3 has 15 residues. The CDR3 sequence is CASSEWTGSGNTIYF. The CDR3 DNA sequence: TGTGCCAGCAGTGAATGGACAGGGTCCGGAAACACCATATATTTT.